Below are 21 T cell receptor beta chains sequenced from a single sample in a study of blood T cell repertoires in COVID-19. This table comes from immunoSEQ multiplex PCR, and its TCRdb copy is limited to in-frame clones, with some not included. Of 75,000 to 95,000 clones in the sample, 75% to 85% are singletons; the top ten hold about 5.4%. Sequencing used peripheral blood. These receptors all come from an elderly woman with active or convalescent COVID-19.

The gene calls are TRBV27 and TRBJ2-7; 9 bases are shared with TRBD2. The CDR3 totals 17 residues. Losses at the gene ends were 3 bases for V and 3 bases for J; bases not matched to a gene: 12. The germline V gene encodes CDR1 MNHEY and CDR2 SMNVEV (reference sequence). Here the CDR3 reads CASSFKAGGIGVYEQYF. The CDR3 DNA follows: TGTGCCAGCAGTTTTAAAGCGGGGGGCATTGGGGTCTACGAGCAGTACTTC.

The CDR3 coding sequence is TGTGCCACCTGGACAGGGCCGGTCGTAGGCTATGGCTACACCTTC. The encoded protein is CATWTGPVVGYGYTF. The V gene is TRBV6-5, the J gene TRBJ1-2; 8 bases align to TRBD1. The CDR3 contains 15 residues. CDR1 and CDR2 from the germline V gene are MNHEY and SVGAGI. The V and J ends lost 10 bases and 4 bases, in that order; junction bases with no gene match: 14.

This CDR3 reads CATSRGQTLNEQFF. Here the CDR3 DNA reads TGTGCCACCAGCAGGGGACAGACACTCAATGAGCAGTTCTTC. The chain uses TRBV15 and TRBJ2-1; 7 positions match TRBD1. Germline-derived CDR1 and CDR2 are LNHNV and YYDKDF (reference sequence). The CDR3 is 14 amino acids. V was pared by 3 bases and J by 6 bases, with 5 bases of the junction left unmatched.

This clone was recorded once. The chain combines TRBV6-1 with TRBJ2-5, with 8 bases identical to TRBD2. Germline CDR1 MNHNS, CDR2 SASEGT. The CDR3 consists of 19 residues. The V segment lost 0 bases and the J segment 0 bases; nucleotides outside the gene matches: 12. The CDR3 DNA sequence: TGTGCCAGCAGTGAAGCCCCCCGGGGTGGCGGGGGGAACCAAGAGACCCAGTACTTC. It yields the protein CASSEAPRGGGGNQETQYF.

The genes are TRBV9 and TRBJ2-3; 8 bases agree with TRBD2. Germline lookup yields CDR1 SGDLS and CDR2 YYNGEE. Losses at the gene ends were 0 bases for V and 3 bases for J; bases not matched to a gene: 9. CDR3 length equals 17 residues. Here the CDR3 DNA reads TGTGCCAGCAGCGTAGCTTTAGCGGGGCGGGGGACAGATACGCAGTATTTT. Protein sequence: CASSVALAGRGTDTQYF.

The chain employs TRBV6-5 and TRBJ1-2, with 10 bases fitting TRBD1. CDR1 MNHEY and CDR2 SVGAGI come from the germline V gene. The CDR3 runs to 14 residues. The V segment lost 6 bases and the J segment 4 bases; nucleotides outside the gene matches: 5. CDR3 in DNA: TGTGCCAGCAGAGCGACAGGGGGCGCCTATGGCTACACCTTC. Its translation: CASRATGGAYGYTF.

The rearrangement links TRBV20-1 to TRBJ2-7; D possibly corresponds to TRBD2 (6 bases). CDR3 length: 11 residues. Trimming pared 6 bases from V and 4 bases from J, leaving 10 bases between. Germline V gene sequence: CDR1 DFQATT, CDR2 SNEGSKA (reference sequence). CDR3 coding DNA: TGCAGTGCAGGGAGCGGGTACGAGCAGTACTTC. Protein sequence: CSAGSGYEQYF.

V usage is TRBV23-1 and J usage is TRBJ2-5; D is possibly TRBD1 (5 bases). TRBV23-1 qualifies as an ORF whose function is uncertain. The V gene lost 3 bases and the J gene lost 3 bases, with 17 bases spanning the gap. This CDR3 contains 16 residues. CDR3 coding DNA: TGCGCCAGCAGTCATCCCGTAGGGGAACCCGAAGAGACCCAGTACTTC. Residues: CASSHPVGEPEETQYF.

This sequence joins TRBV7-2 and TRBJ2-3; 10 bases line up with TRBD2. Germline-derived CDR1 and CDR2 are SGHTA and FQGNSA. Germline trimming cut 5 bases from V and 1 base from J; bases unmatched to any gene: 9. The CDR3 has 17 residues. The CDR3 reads CASSRRLAGQGTDTQYF. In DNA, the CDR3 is TGTGCCAGCAGCCGCCGACTAGCGGGTCAGGGCACAGATACGCAGTATTTT. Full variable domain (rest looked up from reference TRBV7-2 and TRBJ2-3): GAGVSQSPSNKVTEKGKDVELRCDPISGHTALYWYRQSLGQGLEFLIYFQGNSAPDKSGLPSDRFSAERTGGSVSTLTIQRTQQEDSAVYLCASSRRLAGQGTDTQYFGPGTRLTVL.

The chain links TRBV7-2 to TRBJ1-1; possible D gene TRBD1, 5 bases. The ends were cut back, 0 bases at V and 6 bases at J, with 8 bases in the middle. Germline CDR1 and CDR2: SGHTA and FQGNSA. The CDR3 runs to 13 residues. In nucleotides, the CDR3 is TGTGCCAGCAGCTTAGCGTGGGGCCCTGAAGCTTTCTTT. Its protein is CASSLAWGPEAFF.

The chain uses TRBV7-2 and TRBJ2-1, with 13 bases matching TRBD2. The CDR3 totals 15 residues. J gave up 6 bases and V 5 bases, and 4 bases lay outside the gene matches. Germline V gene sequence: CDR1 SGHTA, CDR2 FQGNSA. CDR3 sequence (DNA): TGTGCCAGCAGCCCCCGGACTAGCGGGAGCAATGAGCAGTTCTTC. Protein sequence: CASSPRTSGSNEQFF.

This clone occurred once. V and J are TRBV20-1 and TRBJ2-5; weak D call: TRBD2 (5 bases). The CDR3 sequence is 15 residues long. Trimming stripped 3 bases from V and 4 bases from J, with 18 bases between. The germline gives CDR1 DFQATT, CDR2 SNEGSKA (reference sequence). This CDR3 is CSASPGLPVGETQYF. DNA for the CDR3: TGCAGTGCTAGTCCCGGACTCCCCGTCGGAGAGACCCAGTACTTC.

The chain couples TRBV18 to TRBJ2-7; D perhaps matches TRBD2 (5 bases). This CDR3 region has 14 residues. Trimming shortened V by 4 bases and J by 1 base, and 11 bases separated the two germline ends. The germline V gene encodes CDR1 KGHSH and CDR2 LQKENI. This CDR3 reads CASSLPWTSYEQYF. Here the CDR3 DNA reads TGTGCCAGCTCACTACCCTGGACTTCCTACGAGCAGTACTTC.

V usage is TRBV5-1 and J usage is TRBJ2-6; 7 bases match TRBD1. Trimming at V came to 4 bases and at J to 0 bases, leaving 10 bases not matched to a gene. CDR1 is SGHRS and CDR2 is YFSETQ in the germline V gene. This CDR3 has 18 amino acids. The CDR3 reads CASSQNRGISSGANVLTF. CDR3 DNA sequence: TGCGCCAGCAGCCAAAACAGGGGAATTAGCTCTGGGGCCAACGTCCTGACTTTC.

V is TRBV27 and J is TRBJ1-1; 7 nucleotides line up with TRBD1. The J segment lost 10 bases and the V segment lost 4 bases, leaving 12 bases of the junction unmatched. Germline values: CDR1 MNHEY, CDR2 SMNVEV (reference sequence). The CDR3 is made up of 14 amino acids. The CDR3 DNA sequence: TGTGCCAGCAGTTCATCTCCCACCCACAGGGGAGCTTTCTTT. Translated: CASSSSPTHRGAFF.

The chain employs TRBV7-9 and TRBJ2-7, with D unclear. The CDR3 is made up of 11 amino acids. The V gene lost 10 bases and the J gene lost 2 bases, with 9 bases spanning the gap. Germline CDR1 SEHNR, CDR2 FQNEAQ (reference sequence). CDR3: CAINYTYEQYF. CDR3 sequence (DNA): TGTGCCATCAACTATACCTACGAGCAGTACTTC. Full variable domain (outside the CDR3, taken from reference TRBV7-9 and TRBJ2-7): DTGVSQNPRHKITKRGQNVTFRCDPISEHNRLYWYRQTLGQGPEFLTYFQNEAQLEKSRLLSDRFSAERPKGSFSTLEIQRTEQGDSAMYLCAINYTYEQYFGPGTRLTVT.

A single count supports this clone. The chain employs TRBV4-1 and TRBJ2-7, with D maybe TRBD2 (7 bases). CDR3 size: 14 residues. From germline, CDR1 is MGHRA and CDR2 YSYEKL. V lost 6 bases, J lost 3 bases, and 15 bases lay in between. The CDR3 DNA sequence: TGCGCCAGCAGTAAGGGGGGGGCCCTCTACGAGCAGTACTTC. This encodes CASSKGGALYEQYF.

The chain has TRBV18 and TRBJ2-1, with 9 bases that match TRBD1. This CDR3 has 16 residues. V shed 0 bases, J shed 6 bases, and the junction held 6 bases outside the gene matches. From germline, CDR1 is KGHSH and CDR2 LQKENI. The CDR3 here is CASSPPRDRAFNEQFF. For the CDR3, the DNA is TGTGCCAGCTCACCACCGAGGGACAGGGCATTCAATGAGCAGTTCTTC.

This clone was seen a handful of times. This CDR3 reads CATSRDFLGYTF. The CDR3 DNA reads as TGTGCCACCAGCAGAGATTTCCTTGGCTACACCTTC. V usage is TRBV15 and J usage is TRBJ1-2; D is ambiguous. Per germline, CDR1 LNHNV and CDR2 YYDKDF (reference sequence). The CDR3 contains 12 residues. The V end was cut by 0 bases, the J end by 7 bases, with 6 bases between.

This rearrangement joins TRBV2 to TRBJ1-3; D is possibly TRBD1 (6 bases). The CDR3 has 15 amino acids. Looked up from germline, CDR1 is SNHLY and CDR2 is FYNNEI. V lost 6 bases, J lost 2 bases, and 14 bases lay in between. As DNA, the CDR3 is TGTGCCAGCAGCGGGACAAGGGGGACTGGAAACACCATATATTTT. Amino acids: CASSGTRGTGNTIYF.

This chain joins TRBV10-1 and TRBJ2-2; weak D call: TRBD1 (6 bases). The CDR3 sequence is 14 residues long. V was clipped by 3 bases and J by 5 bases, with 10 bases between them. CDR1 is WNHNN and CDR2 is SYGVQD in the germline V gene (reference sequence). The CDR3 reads CASSDRGDTGELFF. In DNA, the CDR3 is TGCGCCAGCAGTGACAGGGGAGATACCGGGGAGCTGTTTTTT.